This TCR beta chain was sequenced in a study of cytomegalovirus exposure and HLA in healthy donors. Whole-study results and caveats: A prior analysis recorded that most TCR beta V segments were productive about 87% or about 30% of the time. Associated with cytomegalovirus, according to the listing, were around 160 TCR beta chains. A few CMV-associated chains proved CMV antigen-specific in vitro.

Vbeta (60) and Jbeta (13) primers were used in the PCR. Under the authors' procedure: As a later analysis found, there were 70 million to 100 million unique TCR beta chains, of which some 10 million were shared. Using immunoSEQ multiplex PCR, the repertoire was profiled, and TCRdb retains in-frame clones only, with some absent. That table gives V, J and clone size, and the DNA gave D and trimming. The sample includes around 190,000 clones, 60% to 80% of them seen just once. For this clone: Its antigen is still unknown.

There are 13 residues in the CDR3. Unmatched junction bases numbered 4, after V lost 8 bases and J lost 0 bases. Germline values: CDR1 MNHEY, CDR2 SVGAGI. This chain joins TRBV6-5 and TRBJ2-7; 7 bases are shared with TRBD1. The sample consisted of PBMCs. This clonotype originated in a man between 60 and 70 years old in good health and CMV-seronegative. CDR3 protein: CASGDRSSYEQYF. Here the CDR3 DNA reads TGTGCCAGCGGGGACAGAAGCTCCTACGAGCAGTACTTC.